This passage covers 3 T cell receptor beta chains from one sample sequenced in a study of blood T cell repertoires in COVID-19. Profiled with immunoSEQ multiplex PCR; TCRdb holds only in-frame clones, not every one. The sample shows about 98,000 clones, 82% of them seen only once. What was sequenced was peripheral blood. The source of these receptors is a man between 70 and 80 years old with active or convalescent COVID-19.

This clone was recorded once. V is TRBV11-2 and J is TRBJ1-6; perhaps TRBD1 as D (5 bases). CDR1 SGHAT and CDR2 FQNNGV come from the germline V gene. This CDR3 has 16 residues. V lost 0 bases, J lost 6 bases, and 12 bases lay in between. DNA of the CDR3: TGTGCCAGCAGCTTAGAGTTTGGCAGGGTTAATTCACCCCTCCACTTT. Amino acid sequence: CASSLEFGRVNSPLHF. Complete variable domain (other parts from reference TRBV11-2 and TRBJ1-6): EAGVAQSPRYKIIEKRQSVAFWCNPISGHATLYWYQQILGQGPKLLIQFQNNGVVDDSQLPKDRFSAERLKGVDSTLKIQPAKLEDSAVYLCASSLEFGRVNSPLHFGNGTRLTVT.

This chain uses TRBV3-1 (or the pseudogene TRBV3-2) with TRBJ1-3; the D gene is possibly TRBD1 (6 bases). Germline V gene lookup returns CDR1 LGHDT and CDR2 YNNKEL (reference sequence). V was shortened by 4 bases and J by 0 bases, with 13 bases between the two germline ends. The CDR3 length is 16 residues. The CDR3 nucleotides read TGTGCCAGCAGCCCATCGACAGGAAACTCTGGAAACACCATATATTTT. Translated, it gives CASSPSTGNSGNTIYF.

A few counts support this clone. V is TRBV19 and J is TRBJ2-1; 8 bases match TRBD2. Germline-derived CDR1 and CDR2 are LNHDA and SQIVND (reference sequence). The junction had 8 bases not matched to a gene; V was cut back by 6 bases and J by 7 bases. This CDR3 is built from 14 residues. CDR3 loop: CASSQPGLVNEQFF. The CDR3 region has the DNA TGTGCCAGTAGCCAACCGGGACTAGTAAATGAGCAGTTCTTC.